This entry features one TCR beta chain sequence. Its antigen is not identified. Other nucleotide sequences from this sample produce the same CDR3. The assay used deep level. Clones were sequenced by immunoSEQ multiplex PCR, and TCRdb holds only the in-frame ones, with some missing. Here the sample spans around 500,000 clones, about three quarters being singletons. The entry originates in a study of shared clonotypes between healthy human individuals. The study's findings and limits: Sequencing depth was predicted to influence how clonotypes are shared among donors. Donor scarcity curtailed the genetic and exposure-history diversity represented herein.

V gave up 5 bases and J gave up 3 bases, with 13 bases separating them. This CDR3 spans 14 amino acids. Germline V lookup: CDR1 MNHEY, CDR2 SVGAGI. The rearrangement uses TRBV6-5 and TRBJ1-2; the D is unclear. This sequence originates from a middle-aged woman in good health. Some clones in this sample may be carry-over from other donors' samples. The specimen sequenced was PBMCs. The CDR3 DNA follows: TGTGCCAGCAGTAAACACCAAGGAGACTATGGCTACACCTTC. Translated: CASSKHQGDYGYTF.